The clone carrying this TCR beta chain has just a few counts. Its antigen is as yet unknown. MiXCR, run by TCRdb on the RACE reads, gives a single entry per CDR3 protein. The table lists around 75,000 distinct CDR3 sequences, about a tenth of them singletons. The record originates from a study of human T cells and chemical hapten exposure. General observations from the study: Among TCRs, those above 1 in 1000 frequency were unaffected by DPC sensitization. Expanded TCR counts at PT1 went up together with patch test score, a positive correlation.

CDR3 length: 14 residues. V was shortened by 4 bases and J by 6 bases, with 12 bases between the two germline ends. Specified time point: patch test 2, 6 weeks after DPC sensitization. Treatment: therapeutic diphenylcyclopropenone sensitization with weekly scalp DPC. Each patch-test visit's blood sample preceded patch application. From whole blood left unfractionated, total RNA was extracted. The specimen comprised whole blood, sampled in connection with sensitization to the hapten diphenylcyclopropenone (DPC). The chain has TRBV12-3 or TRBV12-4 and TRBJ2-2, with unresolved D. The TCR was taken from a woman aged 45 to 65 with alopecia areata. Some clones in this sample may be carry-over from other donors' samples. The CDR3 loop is CASSSHDSPGELFF. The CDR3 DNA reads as TGTGCCAGCAGTTCCCATGATAGCCCCGGGGAGCTGTTTTTT.